Listed below are T cell receptor beta chains from one sample, sequenced in a study of cytomegalovirus exposure and HLA in healthy donors. TCRdb keeps only in-frame clones here, not all; method: immunoSEQ multiplex PCR. The table for this sample gives approximately 110,000 clones. Sequencing was done on a sample of PBMCs. These receptors were obtained from a man younger than 40 in good health and CMV-seronegative. CDR3s include the opening cysteine and the closing phenylalanine or tryptophan. The D gene is left open where the match is weak.

j_call	v_call	cdr3_length	d_call	cdr3_aa	cdr3_nt
TRBJ2-3	TRBV28	13	TRBD1	CAGQGTHTDTQYF	TGTGCCGGACAGGGGACCCACACAGATACGCAGTATTTT
TRBJ1-4	TRBV27	14	-	CASSLSQDNEKLFF	TGTGCCAGCAGTTTATCACAGGATAATGAAAAACTGTTTTTT
TRBJ1-2	TRBV9	14	TRBD1	CASSGQGLSYGYTF	TGTGCCAGCAGCGGACAGGGTCTGAGCTATGGCTACACCTTC
TRBJ1-1	TRBV5-1	16	TRBD1	CASSLRRQGLATEAFF	TGCGCCAGCAGCTTAAGACGACAGGGGTTGGCCACTGAAGCTTTCTTT
TRBJ1-1	TRBV6-6	13	-	CASLSTGRSEAFF	TGTGCCAGCCTATCTACGGGAAGGTCTGAAGCTTTCTTT
TRBJ1-1	TRBV19	13	-	CASSITWQGEAFF	TGTGCCAGTAGTATAACTTGGCAGGGGGAAGCTTTCTTT
TRBJ2-1	TRBV27	16	-	CASSLSPSYSYNEQFF	TGTGCCAGCAGTTTATCGCCCTCCTACTCCTACAATGAGCAGTTCTTC
TRBJ2-7	TRBV7-8	17	TRBD2	CASSLALAGGEAYEQYF	TGTGCCAGCAGCTTAGCACTAGCGGGAGGAGAAGCCTACGAGCAGTACTTC
TRBJ2-1	TRBV18	13	-	CASSPPSRGEQFF	TGTGCCAGCTCACCTCCGTCCAGGGGCGAGCAGTTCTTC
TRBJ2-2	TRBV7-6	14	-	CASSYSFNTGELFF	TGTGCCAGCAGCTATAGTTTCAACACCGGGGAGCTGTTTTTT
TRBJ2-7	TRBV28	16	TRBD2	CASRRPKYWEGYEQYF	TGTGCCAGCAGACGACCAAAATACTGGGAGGGCTACGAGCAGTACTTC
TRBJ2-7	TRBV7-9	13	-	CASSPGTSIEQYF	TGTGCCAGCAGCCCCGGGACTTCTATCGAGCAGTACTTC
TRBJ2-7	TRBV13	13	-	CASSLYQRYEQYF	TGTGCCAGCAGCTTATACCAGCGGTACGAGCAGTACTTC
TRBJ1-3	TRBV19	15	TRBD1	CASTFGTGAGNTIYF	TGTGCCAGTACTTTTGGGACAGGGGCTGGAAACACCATATATTTT
TRBJ1-1	TRBV5-1	15	TRBD1	CASSSDRVDAREAFF	TGCGCCAGCAGCTCGGACAGGGTGGATGCACGTGAAGCTTTCTTT
TRBJ2-2	TRBV14	17	TRBD2	CASSPLGREGLTGELFF	TGTGCCAGCAGCCCCCTGGGCAGGGAGGGACTCACCGGGGAGCTGTTTTTT
TRBJ1-2	TRBV4-3	16	-	CASSHTGSQGSYGYTF	TGCGCCAGCAGCCATACTGGGTCGCAGGGAAGTTATGGCTACACCTTC
TRBJ1-1	TRBV6-5	14	-	CASSLLSVNTEAFF	TGTGCCAGCAGTTTACTCTCGGTGAACACTGAAGCTTTCTTT
TRBJ1-4	TRBV28	11	-	CASSLNEKLFF	TGTGCCAGCAGTCTAAATGAAAAACTGTTTTTT
TRBJ2-7	TRBV28	15	TRBD1	CASSRSDRDIHEQYF	TGTGCCAGCAGCCGGTCGGACAGGGATATCCACGAGCAGTACTTC
TRBJ2-7	TRBV7-9	14	TRBD1	CASSRAGTGAEQYF	TGTGCCAGCAGCCGCGCCGGGACAGGGGCCGAGCAGTACTTC
TRBJ1-1	TRBV7-2	11	-	CASSSLAEAFF	TGTGCCAGCAGCTCGTTAGCTGAAGCTTTCTTT
TRBJ1-4	TRBV30	16	TRBD1	CAWSVLPGQGNEKLFF	TGTGCCTGGAGTGTACTCCCGGGACAGGGTAATGAAAAACTGTTTTTT
TRBJ2-7	TRBV27	14	TRBD1	CASSPTGSFYEQYF	TGTGCCAGCAGTCCGACAGGGTCATTCTACGAGCAGTACTTC
TRBJ1-2	TRBV6-5	14	TRBD1	CASRIMTGLEGYTF	TGTGCCAGCAGAATTATGACAGGGCTGGAGGGCTACACCTTC
TRBJ2-7	TRBV7-9	14	TRBD1	CASSLGDSTYEQYF	TGTGCCAGCAGCTTGGGGGACAGCACCTACGAGCAGTACTTC
TRBJ1-5	TRBV6-1	15	-	CASSEAAGASQPQHF	TGTGCCAGCAGTGAAGCAGCAGGGGCAAGTCAGCCCCAGCATTTT
TRBJ1-2	TRBV27	16	TRBD1	CASSQFPTGIPYGYTF	TGTGCCAGCAGTCAGTTTCCGACAGGGATCCCCTATGGCTACACCTTC
TRBJ2-3	TRBV6-5	15	-	CASSQGLLITDTQYF	TGTGCCAGCAGTCAGGGACTTTTGATAACAGATACGCAGTATTTT
TRBJ2-7	TRBV6-1	18	-	CASSDPDSLAVPRDEQHF	TGTGCCAGCAGTGACCCGGACAGTCTAGCTGTTCCGCGCGACGAGCAGCACTTC
TRBJ1-2	TRBV14	16	-	CASSQEGETDKRGYTF	TGTGCCAGCAGCCAAGAGGGTGAGACAGACAAAAGAGGCTACACCTTC
TRBJ2-7	TRBV28	14	TRBD1	CASRTGGEAYEQYF	TGTGCCAGCCGGACAGGGGGCGAAGCCTACGAGCAGTACTTC
TRBJ1-3	TRBV5-1	16	-	CASSAIGGESGNTIYF	TGCGCCAGCAGCGCGATAGGGGGGGAGTCTGGAAACACCATATATTTT
TRBJ1-3	TRBV30	17	TRBD1	CAWSVGQVMTSGNTIYF	TGTGCCTGGAGTGTAGGACAGGTCATGACAAGCGGAAACACCATATATTTT
TRBJ2-7	TRBV6-6	15	TRBD2	CASDGRGEFSYEQYF	TGTGCCAGCGACGGACGGGGGGAATTCTCCTACGAGCAGTACTTC
TRBJ1-5	TRBV19	16	-	CASSIGAGVSNQPQHF	TGTGCCAGTAGTATTGGGGCAGGAGTTAGCAATCAGCCCCAGCATTTT
TRBJ2-7	TRBV4-1	16	TRBD2	CASSQGGGRGHYEQYF	TGCGCCAGCAGCCAAGGGGGCGGGAGGGGACACTACGAGCAGTACTTC
TRBJ2-1	TRBV19	14	TRBD1	CASSIQGVYNEQFF	TGTGCCAGTAGTATCCAGGGGGTCTACAATGAGCAGTTCTTC
TRBJ2-7	TRBV28	16	-	CASSSHPSRVWYEQYF	TGTGCCAGCAGTTCTCACCCTAGCCGGGTCTGGTACGAGCAGTACTTC
TRBJ2-7	TRBV5-6	13	TRBD2	CASSPTSGGTAYF	TGTGCCAGCAGCCCGACTAGCGGGGGCACGGCGTACTTC
TRBJ2-1	TRBV9	16	-	CASSVEDYRSYNEQFF	TGTGCCAGCAGCGTAGAGGACTATCGCTCCTACAATGAGCAGTTCTTC
TRBJ2-3	TRBV6-6	15	-	CASSRGLQGGDTQYF	TGTGCCAGCAGTAGAGGGCTCCAGGGAGGAGATACGCAGTATTTT
TRBJ1-2	TRBV5-1	15	TRBD1	CASSLGGTANYGYTF	TGCGCCAGCAGCTTGGGTGGGACAGCTAACTATGGCTACACCTTC
TRBJ2-1	TRBV28	14	TRBD2	CATSLAGGYNEQFF	TGTGCCACCTCCCTAGCGGGAGGCTACAATGAGCAGTTCTTC
TRBJ1-2	TRBV27	14	-	CASSLSPGGEGYTF	TGTGCCAGCAGTTTATCCCCAGGCGGGGAGGGCTACACCTTC
TRBJ2-2	TRBV4-2	14	-	CASSQGTYTGELFF	TGTGCCAGCAGCCAAGGGACTTACACCGGGGAGCTGTTTTTT
TRBJ2-7	TRBV30	14	-	CAWSPGFTTYEQYF	TGTGCCTGGAGCCCGGGGTTTACTACCTACGAGCAGTACTTC
TRBJ2-1	TRBV7-8	18	-	CASSLRKGVIAWANEQFF	TGTGCCAGCAGCTTACGAAAAGGCGTGATCGCCTGGGCCAATGAGCAGTTCTTC
TRBJ2-7	TRBV4-1	15	TRBD2	CASSLTSGSSAEQYF	TGCGCCAGCAGCCTCACTAGCGGGAGTTCCGCCGAGCAGTACTTC
TRBJ1-1	TRBV28	15	-	CASSRITQSNTEAFF	TGTGCCAGCAGTAGAATTACACAGTCGAACACTGAAGCTTTCTTT
TRBJ1-3	TRBV7-2	16	-	CASSPFRGHRGNTIYF	TGTGCCAGCAGCCCGTTTAGGGGTCATAGGGGAAACACCATATATTTT
TRBJ2-2	TRBV19	14	-	CASSIGGGPGELFF	TGTGCCAGTAGTATAGGAGGGGGACCCGGGGAGCTGTTTTTT
TRBJ2-7	TRBV5-1	16	-	CASSRVPGTETGEQYF	TGCGCCAGCAGCCGAGTCCCCGGGACTGAAACCGGCGAGCAGTACTTC
TRBJ2-5	TRBV30	13	-	CASLGADQETQYF	TGTGCCTCCTTGGGAGCGGACCAAGAGACCCAGTACTTC
TRBJ1-1	TRBV25-1	13	-	CASKGTGITEAFF	TGTGCCAGCAAGGGAACAGGGATCACTGAAGCTTTCTTT